The 26 T cell receptor beta chains below were found in one sample sequenced in a study of OX40 agonist ivuxolimab in advanced cancers. Profiled with immunoSEQ multiplex PCR; TCRdb holds only in-frame clones, not every one. The profile covers 100,000 or so clones, with 95% to 96% appearing a single time and around 2% taken by the ten largest. This specimen consisted of CD4+ or CD8+ T cells sorted from blood, obtained in a trial of the OX40 agonist ivuxolimab. All receptors derive from an adult with an advanced solid tumor such as melanoma, head and neck, liver or kidney cancer.

V usage is TRBV27 and J usage is TRBJ2-5, with TRBD1 identical over 7 bases. This CDR3 has 15 amino acids. The germline V gene encodes CDR1 MNHEY and CDR2 SMNVEV (reference sequence). The ends lost 5 bases at V and 1 base at J; junction bases unmatched: 7. CDR3 residues: CASSTEGTAQETQYF. The CDR3 DNA reads TGTGCCAGCAGTACGGAAGGGACAGCCCAAGAGACCCAGTACTTC.

V and J are TRBV29-1 and TRBJ2-7; 8 bases fit TRBD1. Trimming at V came to 5 bases and at J to 7 bases, leaving 7 bases not matched to a gene. Germline values: CDR1 SQVTM, CDR2 ANQGSEA. The CDR3 covers 12 residues. The CDR3 DNA follows: TGCAGCGTTATTATAGGACAGGGTGAGCAGTACTTC. Encoded protein: CSVIIGQGEQYF.

The CDR3, as DNA: TGTGCCAGCGGGGGGGGCCTTAGCAATCAGCCCCAGCATTTT. Protein: CASGGGLSNQPQHF. V usage is TRBV28 and J usage is TRBJ1-5; D may be TRBD1 (6 bases). Between the trimmed V and J ends, which lost 8 bases and 0 bases, there was a span of 11 bases. Germline V gene lookup returns CDR1 MDHEN and CDR2 SYDVKM. This CDR3 is 14 amino acids long.

The chain recombines TRBV13 with TRBJ2-3; 12 bases are shared with TRBD2. In germline, CDR1 is PRHDT, CDR2 FYEKMQ (reference sequence). Trimming cost V 7 bases and J 0 bases; bases outside gene matches: 8. The CDR3 is 17 residues long. The DNA of the CDR3 is TGTGCCAGCACCTGGGCTAGCGGGGGGGGTAGCACAGATACGCAGTATTTT. It yields the protein CASTWASGGGSTDTQYF.

This chain links TRBV19 with TRBJ2-7; unclear D gene. From germline, CDR1 is LNHDA and CDR2 SQIVND (reference sequence). Trimming removed 10 bases from V and 4 bases from J, with 17 bases in between. The CDR3 has 13 amino acids. This CDR3 reads CATSLSSLYEQYF. DNA for the CDR3: TGTGCCACCTCGTTGAGCAGCTTATACGAGCAGTACTTC.

This chain links TRBV4-1 with TRBJ2-7; D remains unclear. This CDR3 has 15 residues. V was clipped by 0 bases and J by 0 bases, with 9 bases between them. CDR1 and CDR2 (germline): MGHRA, YSYEKL. The CDR3: CASSQDPAPSYEQYF. The CDR3 nucleotides read TGCGCCAGCAGCCAAGATCCAGCGCCCTCCTACGAGCAGTACTTC.

Only one count was recorded for this clone. The chain carries TRBV19 and TRBJ2-2; unclear D gene. From germline, CDR1 is LNHDA and CDR2 SQIVND (reference sequence). The CDR3 totals 12 residues. Trimming stripped 10 bases from V and 2 bases from J, with 8 bases between. CDR3 bases: TGTGCCACAGACCCTAACACCGGGGAGCTGTTTTTT. Translation: CATDPNTGELFF. Full variable domain (rest looked up from reference TRBV19 and TRBJ2-2): DGGITQSPKYLFRKEGQNVTLSCEQNLNHDAMYWYRQDPGQGLRLIYYSQIVNDFQKGDIAEGYSVSREKKESFPLTVTSAQKNPTAFYLCATDPNTGELFFGEGSRLTVL.

V gene TRBV15 combines with J gene TRBJ2-3, with D tentatively TRBD1 or TRBD2 (5 bases each). CDR3 length equals 14 residues. Per the germline V gene, CDR1 is LNHNV and CDR2 is YYDKDF (reference sequence). With 6 bases removed from V and 4 bases from J, the gap between germline ends came to 14 bases. In DNA, the CDR3 is TGTGCCACCAGGGGGACCGAGTTGTCAGATACGCAGTATTTT. Its protein is CATRGTELSDTQYF.

This clone was recorded only once. V is TRBV4-1 and J is TRBJ1-4; 7 positions agree with TRBD1. There are 16 residues in the CDR3. After removal of 1 base from V and 8 bases from J, the junction contained 10 bases not matched to a gene. CDR1 is MGHRA, CDR2 YSYEKL, per germline. CDR3 DNA sequence: TGCGCCAGCAGCCAAGGGAGCGGGGACAGTAGGGAAAAACTGTTTTTT. This codes for CASSQGSGDSREKLFF.

V is TRBV27 and J is TRBJ2-3; D is perhaps TRBD1 (7 bases). CDR1 and CDR2 (germline): MNHEY, SMNVEV (reference sequence). This CDR3 spans 15 amino acids. Between the trimmed V and J ends, which lost 6 bases and 1 base, there was a span of 14 bases. CDR3 DNA sequence: TGTGCCAGCAGCTCCAGGGGGGCGGGCACAGATACGCAGTATTTT. It codes for CASSSRGAGTDTQYF.

The V gene is TRBV7-6, the J gene TRBJ2-3, with D unresolved. The V gene lost 7 bases and the J gene lost 2 bases, with 10 bases spanning the gap. The CDR3 is made up of 13 amino acids. Germline-derived CDR1 and CDR2 are SGHVS and FNYEAQ. This CDR3 is CASTIGYTDTQYF. The CDR3 nucleotides read TGTGCCAGCACCATCGGGTACACAGATACGCAGTATTTT. Supplemented by reference TRBV7-6 and TRBJ2-3, the full variable domain reads GAGVSQSPRYKVTKRGQDVALRCDPISGHVSLYWYRQALGQGPEFLTYFNYEAQQDKSGLPNDRFSAERPEGSISTLTIQRTEQRDSAMYRCASTIGYTDTQYFGPGTRLTVL.

The chain couples TRBV27 to TRBJ1-4; D not resolved. The length of the CDR3 is 14 residues. Germline V lookup: CDR1 MNHEY, CDR2 SMNVEV (reference sequence). Deletions cut 10 bases from V and 3 bases from J, with 15 bases between. DNA of the CDR3: TGTGCCACCAAACCGGGTCTTGCTAATGAAAAACTGTTTTTT. This codes for CATKPGLANEKLFF. Combining the CDR3 with reference TRBV27 and TRBJ1-4 gives the whole variable domain EAQVTQNPRYLITVTGKKLTVTCSQNMNHEYMSWYRQDPGLGLRQIYYSMNVEVTDKGDVPEGYKVSRKEKRNFPLILESPSPNQTSLYFCATKPGLANEKLFFGSGTQLSVL.

V usage is TRBV7-9 and J usage is TRBJ1-5; the D gene is possibly TRBD1 (5 bases). In germline, CDR1 is SEHNR, CDR2 FQNEAQ (reference sequence). This CDR3 spans 11 amino acids. The CDR3 is CGWGSDQPQHF. In DNA form, the CDR3 reads TGTGGGTGGGGGAGTGATCAGCCCCAGCATTTT.

V and J are TRBV27 and TRBJ2-7; D call uncertain. V gave up 4 bases and J gave up 2 bases, with 9 bases separating them. The CDR3 extends over 13 amino acids. The germline V gene has CDR1 MNHEY and CDR2 SMNVEV (reference sequence). The CDR3 bases are TGTGCCAGCAGTTCCACCCTTACCTACGAGCAGTACTTC. It specifies CASSSTLTYEQYF.

A single count supports this clone. The J gene is TRBJ2-7, the V gene TRBV14; D ambiguous. Between the trimmed V and J ends, which lost 1 base and 6 bases, there was a span of 16 bases. Germline CDR1 SGHDN, CDR2 FVKESK. This CDR3 has 15 residues. The CDR3 DNA reads as TGTGCCAGCAGCCAAGTGATTGGAGCTGGCCCCGAGCAGTACTTC. Translating gives CASSQVIGAGPEQYF. The whole variable domain, remainder taken from reference TRBV14 and TRBJ2-7, is EAGVTQFPSHSVIEKGQTVTLRCDPISGHDNLYWYRRVMGKEIKFLLHFVKESKQDESGMPNNRFLAERTGGTYSTLKVQPAELEDSGVYFCASSQVIGAGPEQYFGPGTRLTVT.

CDR3 residues: CASSHILVGQGGETQYF. Here the CDR3 DNA reads TGCGCCAGCAGTCATATCTTAGTGGGACAGGGGGGAGAGACCCAGTACTTC. This chain uses TRBV23-1 with TRBJ2-5, with TRBD1 matching over 11 bases. TRBV23-1 is flagged as an ORF with uncertain function. With V trimmed by 3 bases and J by 4 bases, 10 bases remained unmatched. This CDR3 has 17 residues.

The chain links TRBV19 to TRBJ2-1, with D unclear. The germline V gene encodes CDR1 LNHDA and CDR2 SQIVND (reference sequence). Trimming took 2 bases from V and 11 from J, leaving 7 bases between them. This CDR3 has 11 residues. CDR3 in amino acids: CASSISLQQFF. CDR3 nucleotide sequence: TGTGCCAGTAGTATAAGCCTTCAGCAGTTCTTC.

This clone has only one observation. The chain couples TRBV6-1 to TRBJ1-1; possibly TRBD1 for D (5 bases). The CDR3 loop spans 15 amino acids. Germline V lookup: CDR1 MNHNS, CDR2 SASEGT. The germline V and J ends were trimmed by 4 bases and 1 base, with 13 bases remaining between them. The CDR3 DNA follows: TGTGCCAGCAGTGTATACAGGAATCCGAACACTGAAGCTTTCTTT. Encoded protein: CASSVYRNPNTEAFF.

The V call is TRBV9, the J call TRBJ1-3; 7 bases match TRBD1. This CDR3 region has 12 residues. Germline CDR1 and CDR2: SGDLS and YYNGEE. J was trimmed by 14 bases and V by 4 bases; bases with no gene match: 9. CDR3 coding DNA: TGTGCCAGCAGCTCTATCGGACAGGACTTATATTTT. Protein: CASSSIGQDLYF. The full variable domain, completed using reference TRBV9 and TRBJ1-3, is DSGVTQTPKHLITATGQRVTLRCSPRSGDLSVYWYQQSLDQGLQFLIQYYNGEERAKGNILERFSAQQFPDLHSELNLSSLELGDSALYFCASSSIGQDLYFGEGSWLTVV.

V usage is TRBV9 and J usage is TRBJ1-2; 7 nucleotides align to TRBD1. The length of the CDR3 is 16 residues. The trim removed 0 bases at V and 8 bases at J, leaving 13 bases unmatched. In germline, CDR1 is SGDLS, CDR2 YYNGEE. The CDR3: CASSVVRDSPTNGYTF. The CDR3 DNA reads TGTGCCAGCAGCGTAGTCAGGGACAGTCCTACCAACGGCTACACCTTC.

J is TRBJ1-2 and V is TRBV6-5, with 7 bases identical to TRBD1. The CDR3 runs 13 residues. V shed 5 bases and J 7 bases; nucleotides not matched to a gene: 7. Germline V gene sequence: CDR1 MNHEY, CDR2 SVGAGI. CDR3 amino acids: CASSERTGPGYTF. In nucleotides, the CDR3 is TGTGCCAGCAGTGAACGGACAGGCCCTGGCTACACCTTC.

This sequence joins TRBV6-5 and TRBJ1-1; TRBD1 agrees at 7 bases. Per germline, CDR1 MNHEY and CDR2 SVGAGI. Trimming removed 0 bases from V and 6 bases from J; junction bases left unmatched: 1. The CDR3 runs 13 residues. The DNA for the CDR3 is TGTGCCAGCAGTTACTCGACAGGGTCTGAAGCTTTCTTT. Translated: CASSYSTGSEAFF.

The chain links TRBV19 to TRBJ2-7; tentatively, D is TRBD1 or TRBD2 (6 bases each). V lost 0 bases to trimming and J lost 6 bases, with 12 bases between them. Germline V gene sequence: CDR1 LNHDA, CDR2 SQIVND (reference sequence). The length of the CDR3 is 14 residues. Here the CDR3 DNA reads TGTGCCAGTAGTATAGATGTTTCGGGGGCCGAGCAGTACTTC. It is translated as CASSIDVSGAEQYF. Filled out from reference TRBV19 and TRBJ2-7, the complete variable domain reads DGGITQSPKYLFRKEGQNVTLSCEQNLNHDAMYWYRQDPGQGLRLIYYSQIVNDFQKGDIAEGYSVSREKKESFPLTVTSAQKNPTAFYLCASSIDVSGAEQYFGPGTRLTVT.

This rearrangement joins TRBV7-8 to TRBJ1-2; 9 bases are shared with TRBD1. Trimming took 6 bases from V and 8 from J; bases not matched to a gene: 10. The CDR3 is 14 amino acids. CDR1 and CDR2 from the germline V gene are SGHVS and FQNEAQ. The CDR3: CASSAGTGLGGYTF. For the CDR3, the DNA is TGTGCCAGCAGTGCCGGGACAGGGCTGGGAGGCTACACCTTC.

The chain employs TRBV7-8 and TRBJ2-7; 8 bases align to TRBD2. The length of the CDR3 is 15 residues. V was clipped by 5 bases and J by 2 bases; unmatched bases: 8. Germline V gene sequence: CDR1 SGHVS, CDR2 FQNEAQ. In DNA form, the CDR3 reads TGTGCCAGCAGCCTCCATTCGGGACTAGCCTACGAGCAGTACTTC. Its protein product is CASSLHSGLAYEQYF.

This chain joins TRBV2 and TRBJ2-3; D may be TRBD2 (6 bases). This CDR3 is 14 amino acids long. CDR1 SNHLY and CDR2 FYNNEI come from the germline V gene. Between the trimmed V and J ends, which lost 8 bases and 6 bases, there was a span of 18 bases. In DNA, the CDR3 is TGTGCCAGCGGAGGGGCAAAAGTCAGGGATACGCAGTATTTT. Its protein product is CASGGAKVRDTQYF.